This is a list of T cell receptor beta chains from one sample in a study of cytomegalovirus exposure and HLA in healthy donors. Sequencing used immunoSEQ multiplex PCR; TCRdb keeps in-frame clones, though not all of them. The data hold about 120,000 clones, with around 74% observed a single time. Sequencing was carried out using PBMCs. These receptors were obtained from a man aged 55-75 years in good health and CMV-seropositive. The CDR3 runs from the conserved cysteine through the conserved F or W. The order of the fields is V gene, clone size, J gene, D gene, CDR3 DNA, CDR3 protein. D genes are given only for firm matches. Not every row has a clone size; where given, it reads once, few, many or a size class.

v_gene: TRBV10-2
abundance: .
j_gene: TRBJ1-3
d_gene: .
CDR3nt: TGCGCCACCGCGGGGGGAAACACCATATATTTT
CDR3aa: CATAGGNTIYF

v_gene: TRBV12-5
abundance: .
j_gene: TRBJ2-1
d_gene: TRBD2
CDR3nt: TGTGCTAGTGGTTTGAACGGACTAGCGGACTCCTACAATGAGCAGTTCTTC
CDR3aa: CASGLNGLADSYNEQFF

v_gene: TRBV5-1
abundance: .
j_gene: TRBJ1-6
d_gene: .
CDR3nt: TGCGCCAGCAGCCCGGGACATGGAACCACTTCACCCCTCCACTTT
CDR3aa: CASSPGHGTTSPLHF

v_gene: TRBV27
abundance: .
j_gene: TRBJ1-5
d_gene: .
CDR3nt: TGTGCCAGCAGTTGGGTCAGGGAGGGTCAGCCCCAGCATTTT
CDR3aa: CASSWVREGQPQHF

v_gene: TRBV11-3
abundance: .
j_gene: TRBJ1-1
d_gene: .
CDR3nt: TGTGCCAGCAGCCTAAATCAAAACACTGAAGCTTTCTTT
CDR3aa: CASSLNQNTEAFF

v_gene: TRBV6-1
abundance: few
j_gene: TRBJ1-1
d_gene: TRBD1
CDR3nt: TGTGCCAGCAGTGACCAGGGGGCTGACACTGAAGCTTTCTTT
CDR3aa: CASSDQGADTEAFF

v_gene: TRBV27
abundance: .
j_gene: TRBJ1-1
d_gene: TRBD1
CDR3nt: TGTGCCAGCAGTTGGGGGACAGGGTCTAACACTGAAGCTTTCTTT
CDR3aa: CASSWGTGSNTEAFF

v_gene: TRBV6-1
abundance: .
j_gene: TRBJ2-7
d_gene: .
CDR3nt: TGTGCCAGCAGTGGGCGGGGCTACGAGCAGTACTTC
CDR3aa: CASSGRGYEQYF

v_gene: TRBV5-1
abundance: .
j_gene: TRBJ2-5
d_gene: TRBD2
CDR3nt: TGCGCCAGCAGCTTGGGACTAGCGGGATGGGAGACCCAGTACTTC
CDR3aa: CASSLGLAGWETQYF

v_gene: TRBV5-1
abundance: once
j_gene: TRBJ2-7
d_gene: .
CDR3nt: TGCGCCAGCAGCTTGGAATACGAGCAGTACTTC
CDR3aa: CASSLEYEQYF

v_gene: TRBV9
abundance: .
j_gene: TRBJ1-4
d_gene: .
CDR3nt: TGTGCCAGCAGCGCCGAGGGGGGGCGAGAAAAACTGTTTTTT
CDR3aa: CASSAEGGREKLFF

v_gene: TRBV5-6
abundance: few
j_gene: TRBJ1-1
d_gene: .
CDR3nt: TGTGCCAGCAGCTTGGGGGGCCTGGGGACTGAAGCTTTCTTT
CDR3aa: CASSLGGLGTEAFF

v_gene: TRBV7-9
abundance: .
j_gene: TRBJ1-4
d_gene: .
CDR3nt: TGTGCCAGCAGCCCCAGGGCCCCTAATGAAAAACTGTTTTTT
CDR3aa: CASSPRAPNEKLFF

v_gene: TRBV7-9
abundance: once
j_gene: TRBJ2-5
d_gene: .
CDR3nt: TGTGCCAGCAGCTTAATTTTATGGACTTCTGCTGAGACCCAGTACTTC
CDR3aa: CASSLILWTSAETQYF

v_gene: TRBV7-6
abundance: .
j_gene: TRBJ1-6
d_gene: .
CDR3nt: TGTGCCAGCAGCCTCCTGAGGGATAATTCACCCCTCCACTTT
CDR3aa: CASSLLRDNSPLHF

v_gene: TRBV6-5
abundance: .
j_gene: TRBJ1-1
d_gene: .
CDR3nt: TGTGCCAGCAGCCCGGGTCCCCGAGCTGAAGCTTTCTTT
CDR3aa: CASSPGPRAEAFF

v_gene: TRBV2
abundance: .
j_gene: TRBJ1-1
d_gene: TRBD1
CDR3nt: TGTGCCAGCAGTGAAGTTCCCCCCCAAAGGGGGCAAGGAACTGAAGCTTTCTTT
CDR3aa: CASSEVPPQRGQGTEAFF

v_gene: TRBV28
abundance: .
j_gene: TRBJ2-2
d_gene: .
CDR3nt: TGTGCCAGCAGGGTTCCTATGAGAGATACCGGGGAGCTGTTTTTT
CDR3aa: CASRVPMRDTGELFF

v_gene: TRBV5-6
abundance: once
j_gene: TRBJ2-5
d_gene: .
CDR3nt: TGTGCCAGCAGCTTGTCTGGGGAGGAGACCCAGTACTTC
CDR3aa: CASSLSGEETQYF

v_gene: TRBV19
abundance: .
j_gene: TRBJ1-1
d_gene: .
CDR3nt: TGTGCCAGTAGTCCTTGGGAAGCGGCGAACACTGAAGCTTTCTTT
CDR3aa: CASSPWEAANTEAFF

v_gene: TRBV5-1
abundance: .
j_gene: TRBJ1-2
d_gene: .
CDR3nt: TGCGCCAGCAGCTTCGACAGGCCGGAGGTCTATGGCTACACCTTC
CDR3aa: CASSFDRPEVYGYTF

v_gene: TRBV5-1
abundance: .
j_gene: TRBJ2-7
d_gene: TRBD1
CDR3nt: TGCGCCAGCAGCTTGGGAGGGGGCGATGACGAGCAGTACTTC
CDR3aa: CASSLGGGDDEQYF

v_gene: TRBV7-9
abundance: .
j_gene: TRBJ2-7
d_gene: TRBD2
CDR3nt: TGTGCCAGCAGCCTTCGCGGGGGGGCGGGAGATGGCGACGAGCAGTACTTC
CDR3aa: CASSLRGGAGDGDEQYF

v_gene: TRBV18
abundance: .
j_gene: TRBJ1-1
d_gene: .
CDR3nt: TGTGCCAGCTCACCGATTAGAGGAACTGAAGCTTTCTTT
CDR3aa: CASSPIRGTEAFF

v_gene: TRBV18
abundance: once
j_gene: TRBJ1-1
d_gene: .
CDR3nt: TGTGCCAGCTCAGGGGGGTGGGGTACTGAAGCTTTCTTT
CDR3aa: CASSGGWGTEAFF

v_gene: TRBV11-2
abundance: .
j_gene: TRBJ1-4
d_gene: .
CDR3nt: TGTGCCAGCAGCTTGGGGGGGGCCAATGAAAAACTGTTTTTT
CDR3aa: CASSLGGANEKLFF

v_gene: TRBV5-5
abundance: few
j_gene: TRBJ2-3
d_gene: TRBD2
CDR3nt: TGTGCCAGCAGCTCAATGAGCGGGAGTGGCGATACGCAGTATTTT
CDR3aa: CASSSMSGSGDTQYF

v_gene: TRBV2
abundance: .
j_gene: TRBJ2-7
d_gene: TRBD1
CDR3nt: TGTGCCAGCAGTGAAGACAGGGGTACCTACGAGCAGTACTTC
CDR3aa: CASSEDRGTYEQYF

v_gene: TRBV6-1
abundance: few
j_gene: TRBJ2-1
d_gene: TRBD2
CDR3nt: TGTGCCAGCAGTGCCGGGACTATCTCCTACAATGAGCAGTTCTTC
CDR3aa: CASSAGTISYNEQFF

v_gene: TRBV5-6
abundance: .
j_gene: TRBJ1-2
d_gene: .
CDR3nt: TGTGCCAGCAGCTTGGCCGGGGGTCAAGGCTACACCTTC
CDR3aa: CASSLAGGQGYTF

v_gene: TRBV19
abundance: .
j_gene: TRBJ1-1
d_gene: .
CDR3nt: TGTGCCAGTAGTATGGGGGGGACTGAAGCTTTCTTT
CDR3aa: CASSMGGTEAFF

v_gene: TRBV5-1
abundance: .
j_gene: TRBJ1-2
d_gene: TRBD1
CDR3nt: TGCGCCAGCAGCTTGAACAGGGGGGATGGCTACACCTTC
CDR3aa: CASSLNRGDGYTF

v_gene: TRBV4-2
abundance: .
j_gene: TRBJ2-1
d_gene: TRBD1
CDR3nt: TGTGCCAGCAGCCCCTCGGGACAGGGGTTAGAGCAGTTCTTC
CDR3aa: CASSPSGQGLEQFF

v_gene: TRBV6-1
abundance: few
j_gene: TRBJ2-5
d_gene: .
CDR3nt: TGTGCCAGCAGTGATCCTTTTGGGACTGGGGAGACCCAGTACTTC
CDR3aa: CASSDPFGTGETQYF

v_gene: TRBV6-5
abundance: .
j_gene: TRBJ1-2
d_gene: .
CDR3nt: TGTGCCAGCAGTTCTACCGGGAGCCTTACTAACTATGGCTACACCTTC
CDR3aa: CASSSTGSLTNYGYTF

v_gene: TRBV15
abundance: .
j_gene: TRBJ1-5
d_gene: .
CDR3nt: TGTGCCACCAGCAGAGGGGTTCGGGAGAGCAATCAGCCCCAGCATTTT
CDR3aa: CATSRGVRESNQPQHF

v_gene: TRBV7-9
abundance: .
j_gene: TRBJ1-1
d_gene: .
CDR3nt: TGTGCCAGCAGACTTATGAACACTGAAGCTTTCTTT
CDR3aa: CASRLMNTEAFF

v_gene: TRBV5-1
abundance: few
j_gene: TRBJ2-4
d_gene: TRBD1
CDR3nt: TGCGCCAGCAGCTCTGGGACAGAAAAAAACATTCAGTACTTC
CDR3aa: CASSSGTEKNIQYF

v_gene: TRBV6-1
abundance: .
j_gene: TRBJ1-2
d_gene: .
CDR3nt: TGTGCCAGCAGTGAACAGTACTATGGCTACACCTTC
CDR3aa: CASSEQYYGYTF

v_gene: TRBV7-2
abundance: .
j_gene: TRBJ1-5
d_gene: .
CDR3nt: TGTGCCAGCAGCTTAAATCCAGGGCCTCAGCCCCAGCATTTT
CDR3aa: CASSLNPGPQPQHF

v_gene: TRBV5-1
abundance: .
j_gene: TRBJ2-1
d_gene: .
CDR3nt: TGCGCCAGCAGCTTGGGGGAAGCGGCAAATGAGCAGTTCTTC
CDR3aa: CASSLGEAANEQFF